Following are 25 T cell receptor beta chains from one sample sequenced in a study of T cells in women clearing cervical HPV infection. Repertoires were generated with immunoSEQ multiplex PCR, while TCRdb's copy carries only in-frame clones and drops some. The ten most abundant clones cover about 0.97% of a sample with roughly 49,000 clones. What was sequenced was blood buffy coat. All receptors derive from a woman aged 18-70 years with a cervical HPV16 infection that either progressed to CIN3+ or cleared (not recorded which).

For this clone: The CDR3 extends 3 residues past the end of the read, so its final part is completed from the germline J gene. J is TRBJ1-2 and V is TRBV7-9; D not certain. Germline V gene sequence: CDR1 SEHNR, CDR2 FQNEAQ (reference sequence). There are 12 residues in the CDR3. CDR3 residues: CASSPDYNDYTF. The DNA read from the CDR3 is TGTGCCAGCAGCCCTGACTACAATGAC.

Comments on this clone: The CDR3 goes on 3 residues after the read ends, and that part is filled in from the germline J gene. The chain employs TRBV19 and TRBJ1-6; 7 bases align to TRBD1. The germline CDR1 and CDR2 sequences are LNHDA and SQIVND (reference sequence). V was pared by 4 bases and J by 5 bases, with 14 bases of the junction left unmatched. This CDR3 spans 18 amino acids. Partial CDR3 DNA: TGTGCCAGTAGTACCACACACAGGGGTGCGGGGAATAATTCACCC. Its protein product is CASSTTHRGAGNNSP. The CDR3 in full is CASSTTHRGAGNNSPLHF.

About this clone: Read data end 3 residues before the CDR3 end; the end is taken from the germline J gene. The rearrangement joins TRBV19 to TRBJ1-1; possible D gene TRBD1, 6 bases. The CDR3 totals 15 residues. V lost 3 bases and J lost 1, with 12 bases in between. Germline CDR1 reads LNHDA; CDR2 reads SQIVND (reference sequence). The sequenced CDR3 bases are TGTGCCAGTAGTATTATTTCGACAGGGAACACTGAA. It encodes CASSIISTGNTE. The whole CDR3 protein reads CASSIISTGNTEAFF.

CDR3: CASSLGGRGAYNEQFF. The part of the CDR3 DNA that was read is TGTGCCAGCAGCTTAGGAGGTCGGGGAGCATACAATGAG. V usage is TRBV7-8 and J usage is TRBJ2-1; TRBD2 is a possible D gene (5 bases). The DNA ends 3 residues before the CDR3 does, and the rest of the CDR3 is filled in from the germline J gene. The CDR3 consists of 16 residues. The germline V gene has CDR1 SGHVS and CDR2 FQNEAQ. Trimming took off 1 base at V and 4 bases at J, with 14 bases between the two ends.

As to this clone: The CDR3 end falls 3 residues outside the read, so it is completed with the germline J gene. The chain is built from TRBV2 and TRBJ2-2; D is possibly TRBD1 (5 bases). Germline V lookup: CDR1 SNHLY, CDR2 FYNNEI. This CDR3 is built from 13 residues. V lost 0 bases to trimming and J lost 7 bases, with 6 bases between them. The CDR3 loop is CASSEAGHGELFF. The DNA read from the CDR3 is TGTGCCAGCAGTGAAGCAGGACACGGGGAG.

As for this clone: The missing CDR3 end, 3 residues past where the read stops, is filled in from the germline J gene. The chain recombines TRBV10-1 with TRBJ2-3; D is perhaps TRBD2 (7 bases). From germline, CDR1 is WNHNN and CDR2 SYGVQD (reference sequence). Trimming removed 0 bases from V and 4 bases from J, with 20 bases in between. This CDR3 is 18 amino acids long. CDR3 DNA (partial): TGCGCCAGCAGTGAGTCAGGATGGAGGGGGGGCTCCGCAGATACG. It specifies CASSESGWRGGSADT. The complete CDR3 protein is CASSESGWRGGSADTQYF.

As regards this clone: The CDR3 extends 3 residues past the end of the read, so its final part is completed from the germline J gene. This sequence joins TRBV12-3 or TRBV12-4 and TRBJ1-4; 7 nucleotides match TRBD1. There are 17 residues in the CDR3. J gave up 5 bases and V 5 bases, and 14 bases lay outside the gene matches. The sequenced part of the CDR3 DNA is TGTGCCAGCAGTCCACTGCAGGGTATACAGGGGAATGAAAAA. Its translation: CASSPLQGIQGNEK. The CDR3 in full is CASSPLQGIQGNEKLFF.

CDR3 DNA (partial): TGCAGCGTCGGGACAGGGGCTGGCGGC. Translating it yields CSVGTGAGG. The complete CDR3 reads CSVGTGAGGYTF. The chain combines TRBV29-1 with TRBJ1-2, with 10 positions matching TRBD1. The read gets to within 3 residues of the CDR3 end, and the germline J gene fills in the rest. The V gene's germline CDR1 is SQVTM and CDR2 ANQGSEA. The CDR3 contains 12 residues. The full variable domain, rest sourced from reference TRBV29-1 and TRBJ1-2, is SAVISQKPSRDICQRGTSLTIQCQVDSQVTMMFWYRQQPGQSLTLIATANQGSEATYESGFVIDKFPISRPNLTFSTLTVSNMSPEDSSIYLCSVGTGAGGYTFGSGTRLTVV.

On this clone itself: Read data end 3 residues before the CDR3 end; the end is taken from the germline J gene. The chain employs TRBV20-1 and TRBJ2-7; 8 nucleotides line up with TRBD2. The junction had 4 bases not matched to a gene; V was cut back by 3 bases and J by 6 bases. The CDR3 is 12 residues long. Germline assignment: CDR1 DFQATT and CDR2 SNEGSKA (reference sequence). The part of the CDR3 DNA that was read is TGCAGTGCTAGCGGGGGGGCCGGCGAG. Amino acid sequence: CSASGGAGE. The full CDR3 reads CSASGGAGEQYF.

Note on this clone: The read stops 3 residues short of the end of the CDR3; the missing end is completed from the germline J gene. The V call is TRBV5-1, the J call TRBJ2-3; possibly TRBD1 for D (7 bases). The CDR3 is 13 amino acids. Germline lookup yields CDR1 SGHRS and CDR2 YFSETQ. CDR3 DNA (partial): TGCGCCAGCAGCCCCACAGGGGAGGAGACG. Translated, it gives CASSPTGEET. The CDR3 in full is CASSPTGEETQYF.

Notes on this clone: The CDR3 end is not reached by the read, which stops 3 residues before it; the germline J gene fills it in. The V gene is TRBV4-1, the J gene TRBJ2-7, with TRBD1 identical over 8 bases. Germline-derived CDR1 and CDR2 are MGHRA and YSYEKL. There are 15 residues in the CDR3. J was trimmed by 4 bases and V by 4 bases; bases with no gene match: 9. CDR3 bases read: TGCGCCAGCAGCCCAATCGGACAGGGTTCTTACGAG. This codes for CASSPIGQGSYE. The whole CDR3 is CASSPIGQGSYEQYF.

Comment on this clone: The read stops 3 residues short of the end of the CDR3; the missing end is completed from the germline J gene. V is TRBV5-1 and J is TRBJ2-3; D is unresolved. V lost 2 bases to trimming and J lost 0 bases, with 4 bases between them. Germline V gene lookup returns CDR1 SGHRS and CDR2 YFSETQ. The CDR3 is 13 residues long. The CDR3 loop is CASSFRSTDTQYF. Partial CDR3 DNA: TGCGCCAGCAGCTTTAGAAGCACAGATACG.

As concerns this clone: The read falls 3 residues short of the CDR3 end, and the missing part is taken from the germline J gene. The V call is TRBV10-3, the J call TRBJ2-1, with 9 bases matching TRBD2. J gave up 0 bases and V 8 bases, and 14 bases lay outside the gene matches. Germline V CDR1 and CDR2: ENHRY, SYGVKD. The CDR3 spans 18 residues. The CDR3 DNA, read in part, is TGTGCCATCGGTTTGAGGCGGGGGGGCCCGACCTCCTACAATGAG. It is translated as CAIGLRRGGPTSYNE. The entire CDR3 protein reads CAIGLRRGGPTSYNEQFF.

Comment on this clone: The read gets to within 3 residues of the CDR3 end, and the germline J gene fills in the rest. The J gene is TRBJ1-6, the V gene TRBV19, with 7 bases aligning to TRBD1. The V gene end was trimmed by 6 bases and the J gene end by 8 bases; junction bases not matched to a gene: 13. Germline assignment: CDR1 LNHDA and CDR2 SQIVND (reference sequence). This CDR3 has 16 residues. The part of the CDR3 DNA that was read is TGTGCCAGTAGACAGGGGTCCGTCAACCGAGATTCACCC. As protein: CASRQGSVNRDSP. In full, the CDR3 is CASRQGSVNRDSPLHF.

CDR3 protein: CASSERGTARNQPQHF. CDR3 bases read: TGTGCCAGCAGTGAAAGGGGGACAGCCCGTAATCAGCCC. The chain uses TRBV2 and TRBJ1-5; 7 positions match TRBD1. The CDR3 goes on 3 residues after the read ends, and that part is filled in from the germline J gene. The CDR3 loop spans 16 amino acids. Germline V gene sequence: CDR1 SNHLY, CDR2 FYNNEI. Losses at the gene ends were 2 bases for V and 4 bases for J; bases not matched to a gene: 8.

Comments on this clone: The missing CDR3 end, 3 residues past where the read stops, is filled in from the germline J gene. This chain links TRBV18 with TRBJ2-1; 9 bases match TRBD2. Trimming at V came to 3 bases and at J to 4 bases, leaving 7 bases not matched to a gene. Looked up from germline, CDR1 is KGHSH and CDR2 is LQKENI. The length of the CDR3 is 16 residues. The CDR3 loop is CASSPLAGISYNEQFF. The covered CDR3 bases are TGTGCCAGCTCACCCCTAGCGGGGATCTCATACAATGAG.

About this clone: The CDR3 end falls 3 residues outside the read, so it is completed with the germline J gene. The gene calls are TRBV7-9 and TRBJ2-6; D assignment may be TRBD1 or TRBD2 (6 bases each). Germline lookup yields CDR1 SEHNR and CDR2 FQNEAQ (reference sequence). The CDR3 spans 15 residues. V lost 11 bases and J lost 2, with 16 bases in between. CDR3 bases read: TGTGCCGGCGGGAAGGGGGTCACTGGGGCCAACGTC. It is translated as CAGGKGVTGANV. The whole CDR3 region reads CAGGKGVTGANVLTF.

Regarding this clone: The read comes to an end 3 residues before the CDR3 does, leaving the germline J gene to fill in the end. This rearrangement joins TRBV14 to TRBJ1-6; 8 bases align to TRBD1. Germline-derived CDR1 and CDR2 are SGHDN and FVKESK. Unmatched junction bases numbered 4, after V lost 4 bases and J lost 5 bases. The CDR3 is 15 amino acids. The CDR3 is CASSRRQGNNSPLHF. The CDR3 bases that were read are TGTGCCAGCAGCCGTCGACAGGGGAATAATTCACCC.

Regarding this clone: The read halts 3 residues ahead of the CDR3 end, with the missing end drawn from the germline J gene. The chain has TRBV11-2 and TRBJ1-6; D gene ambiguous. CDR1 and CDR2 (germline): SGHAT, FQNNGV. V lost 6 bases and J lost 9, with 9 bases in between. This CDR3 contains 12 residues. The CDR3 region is CASSSESSPLHF. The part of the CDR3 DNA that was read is TGTGCCAGCAGTTCAGAATCTTCACCC.

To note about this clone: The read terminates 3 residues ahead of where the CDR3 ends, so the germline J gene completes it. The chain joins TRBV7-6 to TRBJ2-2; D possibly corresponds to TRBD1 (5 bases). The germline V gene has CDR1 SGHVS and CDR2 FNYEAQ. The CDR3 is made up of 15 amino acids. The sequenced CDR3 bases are TGTGCCAGCAGCTTAGGACAACCTGGGGCCAACGTG. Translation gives CASSLGQPGANV. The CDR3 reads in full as CASSLGQPGANVLFF.

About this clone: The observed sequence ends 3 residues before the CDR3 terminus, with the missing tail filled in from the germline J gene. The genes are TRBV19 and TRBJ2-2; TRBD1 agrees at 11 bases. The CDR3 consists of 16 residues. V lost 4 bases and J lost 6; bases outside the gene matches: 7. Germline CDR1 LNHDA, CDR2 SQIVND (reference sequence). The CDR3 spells CASSTRGQGVAGELFF. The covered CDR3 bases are TGTGCCAGTAGTACCAGGGGACAGGGGGTTGCCGGGGAG.

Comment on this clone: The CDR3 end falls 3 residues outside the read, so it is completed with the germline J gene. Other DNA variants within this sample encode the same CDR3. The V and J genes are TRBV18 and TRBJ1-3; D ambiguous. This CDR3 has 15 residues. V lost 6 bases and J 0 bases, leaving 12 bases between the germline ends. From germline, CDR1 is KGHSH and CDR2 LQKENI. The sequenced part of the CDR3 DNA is TGTGCCAGCTCCCGTGCTATAGACTCTGGAAACACC. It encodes CASSRAIDSGNT. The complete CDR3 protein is CASSRAIDSGNTIYF.

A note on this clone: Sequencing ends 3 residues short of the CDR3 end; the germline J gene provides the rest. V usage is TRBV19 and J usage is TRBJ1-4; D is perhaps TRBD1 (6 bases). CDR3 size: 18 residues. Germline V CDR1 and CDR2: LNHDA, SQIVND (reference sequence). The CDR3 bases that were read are TGTGCCAGTAGTTTGGGGGCGGGGGCACTTTCTGGGGCCAACGTA. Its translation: CASSLGAGALSGANV. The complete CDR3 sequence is CASSLGAGALSGANVLFF.

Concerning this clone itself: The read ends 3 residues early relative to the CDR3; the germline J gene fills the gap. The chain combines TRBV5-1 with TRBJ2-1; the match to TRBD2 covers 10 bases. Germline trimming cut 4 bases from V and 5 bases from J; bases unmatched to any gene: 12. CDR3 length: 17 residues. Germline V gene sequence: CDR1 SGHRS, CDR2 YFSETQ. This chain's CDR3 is CASSQTVTSGEHNEQFF. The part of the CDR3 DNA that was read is TGCGCCAGCAGCCAAACAGTTACTAGCGGGGAACACAATGAG.

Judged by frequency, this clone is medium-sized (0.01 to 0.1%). CDR3 sequence reads: CASSPIPDMVFEQYF. Incomplete CDR3 DNA: TGTGCCAGCTCACCAATCCCGGACATGGTTTTCGAG. The V call is TRBV18, the J call TRBJ2-7, with D possibly being TRBD1 (5 bases). The read is 3 residues too short to cover the CDR3 end, so that end is filled in from the germline J gene. This CDR3 is built from 15 residues. Between the trimmed V and J ends, which lost 2 bases and 6 bases, there was a span of 17 bases. Germline lookup yields CDR1 KGHSH and CDR2 LQKENI. Variable domain in full (rest from reference TRBV18 and TRBJ2-7): NAGVMQNPRHLVRRRGQEARLRCSPMKGHSHVYWYRQLPEEGLKFMVYLQKENIIDESGMPKERFSAEFPKEGPSILRIQQVVRGDSAAYFCASSPIPDMVFEQYFGPGTRLTVT.